The clone carrying this T cell receptor beta chain was counted between two and nine times. The record originates from a study of T-cell reconstitution after alpha-beta-depleted transplantation in children. The CDR3 has 13 residues. The V and J ends lost 7 bases and 2 bases respectively, with 11 bases between them. Germline lookup yields CDR1 SQVTM and CDR2 ANQGSEA. The authors prepared the TCRbeta library with unique molecular identifiers. TCRdb reanalysed the PCR reads using MiXCR and keeps one entry per CDR3 protein. This sample has 250,000 to 400,000 distinct CDR3 sequences, with 23% found just once.

This TCR was recovered from a male patient aged 5 to 17 who had a stem cell transplant for acute lymphoblastic leukemia, so the T cells may come from the graft donor. The rearrangement links TRBV29-1 to TRBJ2-2; perhaps D is TRBD1 or TRBD2 (6 bases each). Source: PBMCs, mostly from graft donor cells, taken 180 days after TCRalphabeta/CD19-depleted stem cell transplant. CDR3 sequence reads: CSGGGRNTGELFF. The CDR3 bases are TGCAGCGGAGGGGGGCGCAACACCGGGGAGCTGTTTTTT.